This is a list of T cell receptor beta chains from one sample in a study of blood T cell repertoires in COVID-19. Only in-frame clones appear in the TCRdb table, and some are missing; sequencing was by immunoSEQ multiplex PCR. Here the sample spans about 310,000 clones, about nine tenths being singletons. Sequenced sample: peripheral blood. The receptors here all came from a middle-aged man with active or convalescent COVID-19. CDR3s leave out the opening cysteine and the closing phenylalanine or tryptophan.

>TRBV18|TRBJ2-7
ASSQDRAYEQY
>TRBV28|TRBJ1-3
ASSLFTGGGNTIY
>TRBV28|TRBJ1-4
ASSVTGGEGEKLF
>TRBV28|TRBJ1-2
ASSTGVEGSGYT
>TRBV19|TRBJ1-5
ASRGDRKSNQPQH
>TRBV4-2|TRBJ2-3
ASSRSGGDTDTQY
>TRBV4-2|TRBJ1-1
ASSQQNLGQGETEAF
>TRBV6-1|TRBJ2-5
ASSEGASGGAGETQY
>TRBV5-1|TRBJ2-7
ASSLAGQPYEQY
>TRBV6-5|TRBJ2-7
ASSASGTGTYEQY
>TRBV18|TRBJ2-5
ASSLGTGGSSETQY
>TRBV28|TRBJ2-1
ASSAISSGRAFYSEQF
>TRBV18|TRBJ2-5
ASSVSAGGVKTQY
>TRBV6-1|TRBJ1-1
ASSEALQAFTEAF
>TRBV24-1|TRBJ2-3
ATSAGGTDTQY
>TRBV6-5|TRBJ2-7
ASRPAAGDREY
>TRBV5-8|TRBJ1-6
ASSNRHDSPLH
>TRBV7-3|TRBJ2-2
ASTDRGNTGELF
>TRBV28|TRBJ1-2
ASSSPGQGYGYT
>TRBV18|TRBJ1-5
ASSPAGQSYSNQPQH
>TRBV28|TRBJ2-7
ASTHGGGHEQY
>TRBV4-2|TRBJ2-2
ASSPRASGELF
>TRBV7-9|TRBJ1-4
ASSLSKLNEKLF
>TRBV29-1|TRBJ2-3
SVGRGTGTTDTQY
>TRBV7-9|TRBJ1-4
ASSSRGTNEKLF
>TRBV30|TRBJ1-3
AWSSRTGSGNTIY
>TRBV29-1|TRBJ1-2
SGQEPNYGYT
>TRBV7-2|TRBJ1-6
ASSYRGGRNSPLH
>TRBV9|TRBJ2-5
ASSSRQGAPEETQY
>TRBV10-3|TRBJ2-1
AITPGLAGGPWF
>TRBV27|TRBJ1-1
ASSQAF
>TRBV5-1|TRBJ1-1
ASSLVRAGGTEAF
>TRBV30|TRBJ1-4
AWSPPRGRYILF
>TRBV28|TRBJ1-2
ASSSTDRIYGYT
>TRBV18|TRBJ1-2
ASSPEGHYGYT
>TRBV7-2|TRBJ1-2
ASSLVTGDGYT
>TRBV6-2/TRBV6-3|TRBJ1-5
ASSLQGREPQH
>TRBV19|TRBJ1-2
ASSSGQGTFYGYT
>TRBV11-1|TRBJ1-2
ASSFTDAGGHT
>TRBV3-1/TRBV3-2|TRBJ1-6
ASSPGQGDSPLH
>TRBV7-3|TRBJ2-3
ASSFFSAGTDTQY
>TRBV7-9|TRBJ1-2
ASSLKGDGTRGYT
>TRBV6-4|TRBJ1-4
AGELGEKLF
>TRBV30|TRBJ1-1
AWSVGGFEAF
>TRBV7-8|TRBJ2-7
ASSSGTSPHEQY
>TRBV7-2|TRBJ1-1
ASSLGRAEAF
>TRBV4-1|TRBJ1-1
ASSQEVGENTEAF
>TRBV28|TRBJ1-2
ANWASTYGYT
>TRBV4-3|TRBJ2-5
ASSQGQGAETQY
>TRBV25-1|TRBJ1-2
ASSLTGQGVSYT
>TRBV27|TRBJ2-1
ASSLSGRGYNEQF
>TRBV6-4|TRBJ2-2
ASRRDSSNTGELF
>TRBV7-3|TRBJ2-2
ASSSGLAGGTGELF
>TRBV2|TRBJ2-2
ASSDFYVGELF
>TRBV7-2|TRBJ1-1
ASSLLVDTEAF
>TRBV5-3|TRBJ1-2
ARTEDRTSNYGYT
>TRBV5-1|TRBJ1-6
ASSLDGTTVSPLH
>TRBV5-6|TRBJ2-5
ASSRVGAGEETQY
>TRBV2|TRBJ1-5
ASSLGQGNQPQH
>TRBV5-4|TRBJ2-1
ASSSRGVPGQGYNEQF